These T cell receptor beta chains were read from a single sample in a study of T-cell memory formation after mild COVID-19. TCRdb re-called the 5' RACE reads through MiXCR, storing one row per CDR3 protein. Altogether approximately 450,000 distinct CDR3 sequences are present, roughly 20% being singletons, with the ten largest covering more than 9%. The sequenced sample consisted of PBMCs or a T cell subset sorted from them (not recorded which). The receptors shown here come from an adult woman who had mild COVID-19 (a few samples of this study predate the infection). Cell type and time point are not known. Both conserved end residues are part of each CDR3. The D gene is left open where the match is weak. Clone size is shown for a subset of rows, as once, few, many or a class of expanded clone.

d_gene | j_gene | abundance | v_gene | CDR3aa | CDR3nt
. | TRBJ1-2 | few | TRBV3-1 | CASSPPGEGYTF | TGTGCCAGCAGCCCGCCAGGAGAAGGCTACACCTTC
TRBD2 | TRBJ2-4 | few | TRBV12-3/TRBV12-4 | CASSRGLAGAKNIQYF | TGTGCCAGCAGTCGGGGACTAGCGGGAGCCAAAAACATTCAGTACTTC
. | TRBJ2-1 | few | TRBV3-1 | CASSQVRHETGYFNEQFF | TGTGCCAGCAGCCAAGTCCGACACGAGACAGGTTATTTCAATGAGCAGTTCTTC
. | TRBJ2-3 | few | TRBV15 | CATSRAARGISTDTQYF | TGTGCCACCAGCAGAGCGGCCCGGGGTATAAGCACAGATACGCAGTATTTT
. | TRBJ1-2 | . | TRBV6-6 | CASSTNVIVYGYTF | TGTGCCAGCAGTACCAACGTGATTGTCTATGGCTACACCTTC
. | TRBJ1-1 | many | TRBV5-1 | CASSLASGTRNTEAFF | TGCGCCAGCAGCTTGGCCTCCGGGACAAGGAACACTGAAGCTTTCTTT
. | TRBJ2-7 | few | TRBV20-1 | CSARASLRESSYEQYF | TGCAGTGCTAGGGCTAGCCTACGAGAGAGCTCCTACGAGCAGTACTTC
TRBD2 | TRBJ2-3 | few | TRBV20-1 | CSASGTSGGKDTQYF | TGCAGTGCTAGTGGGACTAGCGGGGGGAAGGATACGCAGTATTTT
TRBD1 | TRBJ1-3 | few | TRBV29-1 | CSVTTGPSGNTIYF | TGCAGCGTGACGACAGGGCCCTCTGGAAACACCATATATTTT
. | TRBJ1-6 | . | TRBV9 | CASSQRLGNSPLHF | TGTGCCAGCAGCCAGCGGTTAGGAAATTCACCCCTCCACTTT
. | TRBJ1-2 | . | TRBV14 | CASSHGVGYGYTF | TGTGCCAGCAGCCATGGGGTTGGCTATGGCTACACCTTC
. | TRBJ2-1 | . | TRBV20-1 | CSAPNNEQFF | TGCAGTGCTCCAAACAATGAGCAGTTCTTC
TRBD1 | TRBJ2-7 | few | TRBV5-1 | CASSRTGSAEQYF | TGCGCCAGCAGCCGGACAGGGTCCGCCGAGCAGTACTTC
. | TRBJ2-7 | . | TRBV7-9 | CASSPVVHSYEQYF | TGTGCCAGCAGCCCCGTGGTTCACTCCTACGAGCAGTACTTC
. | TRBJ1-1 | . | TRBV15 | CATSRRYRDEAFF | TGTGCCACCAGCAGACGATACAGGGACGAAGCTTTCTTT
TRBD1 | TRBJ1-1 | . | TRBV19 | CASSRDRGWGTEAFF | TGTGCCAGTAGCCGGGACAGGGGATGGGGCACTGAAGCTTTCTTT
. | TRBJ1-4 | few | TRBV4-1 | CASSRKAATNEKLFF | TGCGCCAGCAGCCGAAAGGCTGCAACTAATGAAAAACTGTTTTTT
. | TRBJ2-2 | few | TRBV7-2 | CASSLGRENTGELFF | TGTGCCAGCAGCTTAGGACGGGAAAACACCGGGGAGCTGTTTTTT
TRBD2 | TRBJ2-3 | . | TRBV7-9 | CASTLGTSGRHTQYF | TGTGCCAGCACCTTGGGGACTAGCGGGAGGCATACGCAGTATTTT
TRBD2 | TRBJ2-7 | once | TRBV7-6 | CASSPSGRQFEQYF | TGTGCCAGCAGTCCTAGCGGGAGGCAATTCGAGCAGTACTTC
. | TRBJ2-3 | . | TRBV5-4 | CASSSRLVSDTQYF | TGTGCCAGCAGCTCACGACTAGTGTCAGATACGCAGTATTTT
. | TRBJ2-5 | . | TRBV24-1 | CATSDLTGEGETQYF | TGTGCCACCAGTGATTTAACGGGGGAAGGAGAGACCCAGTACTTC
TRBD2 | TRBJ2-3 | . | TRBV7-9 | CASSPGLAGGRTDTQYF | TGTGCCAGCAGTCCGGGACTAGCGGGGGGCCGCACAGATACGCAGTATTTT
. | TRBJ2-7 | few | TRBV5-1 | CASSLSRGTSTYEQYF | TGCGCCAGCAGCTTATCCAGGGGCACTAGTACCTACGAGCAGTACTTC
. | TRBJ2-3 | few | TRBV9 | CASSVEDITDTQYF | TGTGCCAGCAGCGTAGAGGATATCACAGATACGCAGTATTTT
TRBD1 | TRBJ1-1 | few | TRBV18 | CASSGPGTGDTEAFF | TGTGCCAGCTCAGGGCCCGGGACAGGGGACACTGAAGCTTTCTTT
TRBD2 | TRBJ2-1 | many | TRBV12-3/TRBV12-4 | CASSRTSTGRNEQFF | TGTGCCAGCAGTCGGACTAGCACGGGTCGTAATGAGCAGTTCTTC
TRBD1 | TRBJ1-2 | . | TRBV27 | CASSFTGTGVGYTF | TGTGCCAGCAGTTTCACCGGGACAGGGGTTGGCTACACCTTC
. | TRBJ1-1 | . | TRBV7-3 | CASGGGRDTEAFF | TGTGCCAGCGGGGGGGGCAGGGACACTGAAGCTTTCTTT
TRBD1 | TRBJ1-2 | few | TRBV20-1 | CSASGQVYGYTF | TGCAGTGCATCGGGACAGGTCTATGGCTACACCTTC
. | TRBJ1-4 | . | TRBV27 | CASKSLVGVELFF | TGTGCCAGCAAGAGTTTGGTTGGAGTGGAACTGTTTTTT
. | TRBJ1-1 | . | TRBV7-9 | CASSLEPVRGGTEAFF | TGTGCCAGCAGCTTAGAGCCAGTCAGGGGTGGCACTGAAGCTTTCTTT
. | TRBJ2-3 | many | TRBV4-2 | CASTPVGQAIRYF | TGTGCCAGCACGCCGGTGGGGCAGGCGATTCGGTATTTT
TRBD2 | TRBJ2-7 | many | TRBV7-2 | CASSSLAGVPYEQYF | TGTGCCAGCAGCTCCCTAGCGGGAGTTCCCTACGAGCAGTACTTC
TRBD1 | TRBJ2-5 | . | TRBV5-6 | CASSLIPPSDRGETQYF | TGTGCCAGCAGCTTGATTCCCCCCTCGGACAGGGGAGAGACCCAGTACTTC
. | TRBJ2-7 | many | TRBV12-3/TRBV12-4 | CASSLLAPRSKSSYEQYF | TGTGCCAGCAGTTTACTCGCCCCGCGGAGCAAGTCTTCCTACGAGCAGTACTTC
TRBD1 | TRBJ2-7 | . | TRBV5-5 | CASSLQGPVYEQYF | TGTGCCAGCAGCTTACAGGGGCCGGTTTACGAGCAGTACTTC
. | TRBJ2-1 | . | TRBV2 | CASSGVTYTEQFF | TGTGCCAGCAGTGGGGTCACCTACACTGAGCAGTTCTTC
. | TRBJ2-3 | many | TRBV7-9 | CASTLGQDRTDTQYF | TGTGCCAGCACCTTAGGGCAAGACCGCACAGATACGCAGTATTTT
TRBD1 | TRBJ1-2 | . | TRBV7-2 | CASSFPGQGFYGYTF | TGTGCCAGCAGCTTCCCGGGACAGGGGTTCTATGGCTACACCTTC
. | TRBJ1-5 | few | TRBV12-3/TRBV12-4 | CASSLYSVVDWFDSNQPQHF | TGTGCCAGCAGTTTATATTCCGTTGTAGATTGGTTCGATAGCAATCAGCCCCAGCATTTT
. | TRBJ2-2 | few | TRBV5-1 | CASSWGQVSNTGELFF | TGCGCCAGCAGCTGGGGGCAAGTGTCGAACACCGGGGAGCTGTTTTTT
. | TRBJ1-2 | few | TRBV29-1 | CSVTRATGYTF | TGCAGCGTCACGAGGGCGACGGGCTACACCTTC
. | TRBJ1-2 | . | TRBV20-1 | CSARRGGVNYGYTF | TGCAGTGCGCGCAGAGGAGGGGTTAACTATGGCTACACCTTC
. | TRBJ1-1 | . | TRBV6-5 | CASNNRVPMNTEAFF | TGTGCCAGCAATAACAGGGTCCCCATGAACACTGAAGCTTTCTTT
. | TRBJ2-3 | . | TRBV7-9 | CASSLGGMVPDTQYF | TGTGCCAGCAGCTTAGGCGGGATGGTCCCAGATACGCAGTATTTT
TRBD1 | TRBJ1-5 | . | TRBV20-1 | CSAMTGGPNQPQHF | TGCAGTGCTATGACAGGGGGGCCGAATCAGCCCCAGCATTTT
. | TRBJ1-5 | few | TRBV3-1 | CASSQGTLNQPQHF | TGTGCCAGCAGCCAAGGGACATTAAATCAGCCCCAGCATTTT
TRBD1 | TRBJ1-1 | few | TRBV5-1 | CASSQTGGREQDFF | TGCGCCAGCAGCCAGACAGGGGGCCGGGAACAGGATTTCTTT
. | TRBJ2-3 | . | TRBV5-1 | CASSSRGPGNTQYF | TGCGCCAGCAGCTCGCGGGGGCCCGGGAATACGCAGTATTTT
. | TRBJ1-5 | . | TRBV7-2 | CASTPGHRQPQHF | TGTGCCAGCACCCCGGGACACAGGCAGCCCCAGCATTTT